This TCR beta chain was captured by sequencing in a study of regulatory T cells in long-lasting Graves disease. General study points: Peripheral blood alone, not thyroid tissue, underwent study. Accuracy was perhaps lowered by the small sample size.

Time point here: persistent/refractory GD, antithyroid drugs over 5 years with positive TRAb. PBMC-derived RNA was used for the TCR library. Approximately 9 milliliters of peripheral blood went into EDTA tubes. Germline lookup yields CDR1 DFQATT and CDR2 SNEGSKA (reference sequence). The CDR3 spans 15 residues. V lost 0 bases to trimming and J lost 6 bases; unmatched junction nucleotides: 8. This clonotype was observed once. Antigen unknown. The authors built TCR beta libraries using iRepertoire HTBI primers and Arm-PCR of CDR3 regions. TCRdb passed the multiplex PCR reads through MiXCR, listing each CDR3 protein once. The top ten clones hold about 42% of a sample with about 660,000 distinct CDR3 sequences, 25% to 30% of them seen once.

This TCR came from a female donor with Graves disease. Material: peripheral blood mononuclear cells (PBMCs), obtained when the disease was refractory, from a patient treated with antithyroid drugs. The V and J genes are TRBV20-1 and TRBJ2-7, with 10 bases aligning to TRBD1. CDR3 amino acids: CSARDVDRGSGEQYF. The CDR3 nucleotides read TGCAGTGCTAGAGATGTGGACAGGGGGTCAGGCGAGCAGTACTTC.